A single sample is the source of the 21 T cell receptor beta chains below, sequenced in a study of T cell clonotyping in hematopoietic cell transplantation. Time point denoted: recipient sample about 28 days before transplant, after cytoreduction. This table comes from immunoSEQ multiplex PCR, and its TCRdb copy is limited to in-frame clones, with some not included. The sample has about 27,000 clones, roughly 70% seen once; the top ten hold roughly 6%. The sample in question was peripheral blood mononuclear cells, obtained before stem cell transplant. The origin of the receptors is a man aged 50 to 60 with myelodysplastic syndrome. Some clones in this sample may be carry-over from other donors' samples.

The chain joins TRBV7-2 to TRBJ2-1; a weak D match, TRBD2 (6 bases). This CDR3 comprises 16 residues. CDR1 is SGHTA, CDR2 FQGNSA, per germline. V shed 1 base and J shed 4 bases, with 14 bases lying between them. CDR3 DNA: TGTGCCAGCAGCTTAGTACTAGCCGGCCTGTACAATGAGCAGTTCTTC. Translated, it gives CASSLVLAGLYNEQFF.

This chain connects TRBV6-6 to TRBJ1-1, with D possibly being TRBD1 (5 bases). The ends were cut back, 2 bases at V and 1 base at J, with 8 bases in the middle. CDR3 length equals 14 residues. Germline CDR1 MNHNY, CDR2 SVGAGI (reference sequence). CDR3 DNA: TGTGCCAGCAGTTACGTCAGGGAGAACACTGAAGCTTTCTTT. It codes for CASSYVRENTEAFF.

This clone has a handful of counts. The V gene is TRBV6-5, the J gene TRBJ2-1, with 8 nucleotides matching TRBD2. This CDR3 is 15 amino acids long. V was pared by 5 bases and J by 0 bases, with 3 bases of the junction left unmatched. Looked up from germline, CDR1 is MNHEY and CDR2 is SVGAGI. CDR3 DNA sequence: TGTGCCAGCAGTCCCGGGACTAGCTCCTACAATGAGCAGTTCTTC. Amino acid sequence: CASSPGTSSYNEQFF.

The rearrangement links TRBV28 to TRBJ1-2; D is undetermined. Germline V gene data show CDR1 as MDHEN and CDR2 as SYDVKM. The CDR3 has 15 amino acids. V shed 1 base and J shed 4 bases, with 13 bases lying between them. The CDR3 loop is CASSLLAGPVYGYTF. The CDR3 nucleotides are TGTGCCAGCAGTTTATTGGCAGGACCCGTCTATGGCTACACCTTC.

The V gene is TRBV7-6, the J gene TRBJ1-1, with 7 bases that match TRBD1. Trimming cost V 0 bases and J 7 bases; bases outside gene matches: 8. This CDR3 has 15 residues. The V gene's germline CDR1 is SGHVS and CDR2 FNYEAQ. The CDR3 region is CASSLAEGASVEAFF. The DNA for the CDR3 is TGTGCCAGCAGCTTAGCGGAGGGGGCGTCTGTTGAAGCTTTCTTT.

The chain recombines TRBV6-5 with TRBJ2-5; the match to TRBD1 covers 9 bases. V dropped 5 bases and J dropped 5; count of bases not matched to a gene: 9. The CDR3 length is 15 residues. In germline, CDR1 is MNHEY, CDR2 SVGAGI. In nucleotides, the CDR3 is TGTGCCAGCAGTAATACACAGGGGGCCGGGGAGACCCAGTACTTC. It encodes CASSNTQGAGETQYF.

The chain couples TRBV29-1 to TRBJ2-5; 11 bases align to TRBD2. Trimming took 1 base from V and 5 from J; bases not matched to a gene: 6. Germline CDR1 SQVTM, CDR2 ANQGSEA. The CDR3 runs to 15 residues. The CDR3 region is CSVEGGTSGSETQYF. In DNA, the CDR3 is TGCAGCGTTGAAGGCGGGACTAGCGGTTCGGAGACCCAGTACTTC.

This clone appeared once. The CDR3 DNA follows: TGTGCCAGCAGCTTCCGTCAAACCTACGAGCAGTACTTC. This gives the protein CASSFRQTYEQYF. The chain employs TRBV13 and TRBJ2-7; D gene ambiguous. CDR1 is PRHDT, CDR2 FYEKMQ, per germline (reference sequence). The V gene lost 3 bases and the J gene lost 2 bases, with 8 bases spanning the gap. CDR3 length equals 13 residues. Looking up the rest from reference TRBV13 and TRBJ2-7 gives the full variable domain: AAGVIQSPRHLIKEKRETATLKCYPIPRHDTVYWYQQGPGQDPQFLISFYEKMQSDKGSIPDRFSAQQFSDYHSELNMSSLELGDSALYFCASSFRQTYEQYFGPGTRLTVT.

This clone turned up a few times. The V call is TRBV4-3, the J call TRBJ2-7; D unclear. Trimming took off 7 bases at V and 2 bases at J, with 6 bases between the two ends. Germline V lookup: CDR1 LGHNA, CDR2 YSLEER. The CDR3 runs to 11 residues. CDR3 DNA sequence: TGCGCCAGCAAAAGGGCCTACGAGCAGTACTTC. Translation: CASKRAYEQYF.

This chain joins TRBV25-1 and TRBJ2-6, with D hard to call. The CDR3 runs 15 residues. The ends were cut back, 2 bases at V and 0 bases at J, with 5 bases in the middle. Germline lookup yields CDR1 MGHDK and CDR2 SYGVNS. CDR3 nucleotide sequence: TGTGCCAGCAGTGAAGGGGTCTCTGGGGCCAACGTCCTGACTTTC. Amino acids: CASSEGVSGANVLTF.

The chain carries TRBV9 and TRBJ2-2, with unresolved D. V was pared by 0 bases and J by 4 bases, with 7 bases between. Germline CDR1 and CDR2: SGDLS and YYNGEE. This CDR3 has 14 amino acids. CDR3 amino acids: CASSVDMVTGELFF. The DNA for the CDR3 is TGTGCCAGCAGCGTAGATATGGTCACCGGGGAGCTGTTTTTT.

The rearrangement links TRBV7-2 to TRBJ2-7; 9 nucleotides line up with TRBD1. J gave up 4 bases and V 0 bases, and 4 bases lay outside the gene matches. The CDR3 has 15 amino acids. Germline-derived CDR1 and CDR2 are SGHTA and FQGNSA. CDR3 amino acids: CASSLAPQGAYEQYF. DNA for the CDR3: TGTGCCAGCAGCTTAGCCCCACAGGGGGCATACGAGCAGTACTTC.

This clone was counted a few times. J is TRBJ1-5 and V is TRBV28; TRBD1 is a possible D gene (5 bases). Germline CDR1 MDHEN, CDR2 SYDVKM. Trimming removed 2 bases from V and 5 bases from J, with 10 bases in between. The CDR3 contains 14 residues. The CDR3 region is CASSLGQGYQPQHF. The CDR3 DNA follows: TGTGCCAGCAGTTTAGGGCAGGGATATCAGCCCCAGCATTTT.

V gene TRBV13 combines with J gene TRBJ1-6; 8 bases fit TRBD1. Germline assignment: CDR1 PRHDT and CDR2 FYEKMQ (reference sequence). Germline trimming cut 2 bases from V and 8 bases from J; bases unmatched to any gene: 8. The CDR3 sequence is 16 residues long. The CDR3 DNA sequence: TGTGCCAGCAGCTTACCGGGCACAGGGGGGGATTCACCCCTCCACTTT. Protein sequence: CASSLPGTGGDSPLHF.

The gene calls are TRBV6-1 and TRBJ2-1; 11 bases map to TRBD1. Germline CDR1 is MNHNS and CDR2 is SASEGT. This CDR3 comprises 15 residues. Trimming took 5 bases from V and 7 from J; bases not matched to a gene: 7. The chain's CDR3 is CASSSRTGGWNEQFF. The CDR3 coding sequence is TGTGCCAGCAGTTCTCGGACAGGGGGCTGGAATGAGCAGTTCTTC.

The J gene is TRBJ2-1, the V gene TRBV4-2; D not certain. The CDR3 covers 14 residues. V lost 1 base, J lost 8 bases, and 12 bases lay in between. Germline V gene lookup returns CDR1 LGHNA and CDR2 YNFKEQ. The CDR3 loop is CASSQVIWVYEQFF. The DNA for the CDR3 is TGTGCCAGCAGCCAAGTAATTTGGGTTTATGAGCAGTTCTTC.

This rearrangement joins TRBV7-2 to TRBJ2-5; perhaps TRBD2 as D (6 bases). CDR1 SGHTA and CDR2 FQGNSA come from the germline V gene. V lost 7 bases and J lost 1, with 13 bases in between. There are 14 residues in the CDR3. The CDR3 spells CASKRRGIQETQYF. The DNA of the CDR3 is TGTGCCAGCAAGAGGAGGGGCATCCAAGAGACCCAGTACTTC. The full variable domain, rest sourced from reference TRBV7-2 and TRBJ2-5, is GAGVSQSPSNKVTEKGKDVELRCDPISGHTALYWYRQSLGQGLEFLIYFQGNSAPDKSGLPSDRFSAERTGGSVSTLTIQRTQQEDSAVYLCASKRRGIQETQYFGPGTRLLVL.

This clone was observed once. The junction shows a germline mismatch at one end, possibly a read error. The chain links TRBV25-1 to TRBJ1-3; tentatively, D is TRBD1 (6 bases). The CDR3 covers 15 residues. Germline CDR1 MGHDK, CDR2 SYGVNS. DNA for the CDR3: TGTGTCAGCAGACCAGAGGGAGACAGGGGAAACACCATATATTTT. This gives the protein CVSRPEGDRGNTIYF.

The DNA of the CDR3 is TGTGCCTGGGGGCCAAGGGAAGGAGTTAATGAAAAACTGTTTTTT. Protein sequence: CAWGPREGVNEKLFF. The chain carries TRBV30 and TRBJ1-4; D remains unclear. The CDR3 sequence is 15 residues long. The V gene's germline CDR1 is GTSNPN and CDR2 SVGIG (reference sequence). V was trimmed by 5 bases and J by 4 bases, leaving 17 bases between them.

The CDR3 nucleotides are TGTGCCAGCAGCTGGGGACAGGCTAACGAGCAGTACTTC. It codes for CASSWGQANEQYF. This chain links TRBV11-2 with TRBJ2-7; 8 bases line up with TRBD1. CDR3 length: 13 amino acids. CDR1 is SGHAT and CDR2 is FQNNGV in the germline V gene. Unmatched junction bases numbered 4, after V lost 4 bases and J lost 5 bases.

In DNA, the CDR3 is TGTGCCTGGAGTGGGGACAGGGAAGATACGCAGTATTTT. Translating gives CAWSGDREDTQYF. This chain joins TRBV30 and TRBJ2-3, with 9 bases aligning to TRBD1. The germline V gene has CDR1 GTSNPN and CDR2 SVGIG (reference sequence). The ends lost 1 base at V and 5 bases at J; junction bases unmatched: 1. The CDR3 is 13 amino acids.